This TCR beta chain was identified in a study of T cells in Graves' hyperthyroidism and ophthalmopathy. General study findings and limits: Ophthalmopathy was told apart from stable hyperthyroidism by a 13 V-J model.

TCR beta CDR3 regions were amplified from RNA. HTBI primers were employed in a first-round RT-PCR of the TCR CDR3. TCRdb used MiXCR to reprocess the multiplex PCR reads, holding one entry per CDR3 protein. The data show 350,000 to 450,000 distinct CDR3 sequences, with approximately 17% seen just once and around a third held by the top ten. Trimming stripped 5 bases from V and 2 bases from J, with 13 bases between. Germline CDR1 and CDR2: MDHEN and SYDVKM. The CDR3 extends over 14 amino acids. On this clonotype: Its matching antigen is unknown.

Together with thyroid ultrasound, orbital computed tomography, serum thyroxine and TRAb, clinical symptoms were used for diagnoses. The receptor was derived from a young woman with Graves' hyperthyroidism that later progressed to Graves' ophthalmopathy. Sequencing was carried out using blood. The rearrangement links TRBV28 to TRBJ2-7; no clear D. Here the CDR3 reads CASSLPTHPYEQYF. The CDR3, as DNA: TGTGCCAGCAGTCTACCCACTCATCCCTACGAGCAGTACTTC.